This T cell receptor beta chain is from a study of spatial heterogeneity in lung cancer. Study-wide context: Among detected sequences, beta-chain ones consistently exceeded alpha-chain ones in number. TCR and UMI combinations that were unique each appeared, on average, more than ten times in raw reads. Findings of the study overall: Ubiquitous expanded tumor TCRs showed up in blood more at resection than follow-up.

Germline-derived CDR1 and CDR2 are MNHNS and SASEGT. V was cut by 6 bases and J by 0 bases, with 18 bases left in between. The CDR3 has 17 amino acids. Time point noted: sample taken at primary tumor resection. Unsorted whole RNA samples from tumor, nontumor lung or frozen PBMC were sequenced. In this sample, this clonotype turned up a few times. Its antigen is not known. Individually, TCR cDNA molecules were each labelled with a unique molecular identifier. Via MiXCR, TCRdb re-called the 5' RACE reads, giving one row per CDR3 protein. The repertoire holds about 48,000 distinct CDR3 sequences, over 4.5% seen once, with 11% in the top ten.

The J gene is TRBJ1-3, the V gene TRBV6-1; D not certain. Material: PBMCs, obtained at surgery. This TCR was recovered from a male donor with early-stage non-small cell lung cancer. As DNA, the CDR3 is TGTGCCAGCAGGGGTCTTCTTTGGGCCAGCTCTGGAAACACCATATATTTT. Translating gives CASRGLLWASSGNTIYF.